The 27 T cell receptor beta chains listed next were all sequenced from one sample in a study of blood T cell repertoires in COVID-19. Using immunoSEQ multiplex PCR, the repertoire was profiled, and TCRdb retains in-frame clones only, with some absent. Of 140,000 to 150,000 clones listed, 80% to 90% are singletons. The sample was peripheral blood. The receptors derive from a man aged 55 to 70 with active or convalescent COVID-19.

The chain combines TRBV4-1 with TRBJ2-5; 11 nucleotides align to TRBD2. V gave up 4 bases and J gave up 3 bases; unmatched junction bases: 4. This CDR3 contains 15 residues. The V gene's germline CDR1 is MGHRA and CDR2 YSYEKL. The CDR3 region is CASSRNSGGEETQYF. The CDR3 DNA is TGCGCCAGCAGCCGAAATAGCGGGGGGGAAGAGACCCAGTACTTC.

The J gene is TRBJ2-2, the V gene TRBV24-1, with D unclear. In germline, CDR1 is KGHDR, CDR2 SFDVKD. V gave up 6 bases and J gave up 8 bases, with 12 bases separating them. The CDR3 has 13 amino acids. CDR3 sequence reads: CATSPRSSGELFF. As DNA, the CDR3 is TGTGCCACCAGTCCACGGAGTTCGGGGGAGCTGTTTTTT.

This clone has ten or more counts. This chain connects TRBV7-2 to TRBJ2-1, with D possibly TRBD1 on 5 matching bases. Between the trimmed V and J ends, which lost 5 bases and 7 bases, there was a span of 9 bases. CDR3 length equals 12 residues. Per the germline V gene, CDR1 is SGHTA and CDR2 is FQGNSA. CDR3 sequence: CASSTQGNEQFF. The CDR3 DNA is TGTGCCAGCAGCACCCAGGGAAATGAGCAGTTCTTC.

CDR3 bases: TGTGCCAGTAGTATAGCGCAGGCCGGCGAAAAACTGTTTTTT. Its protein product is CASSIAQAGEKLFF. The rearrangement links TRBV19 to TRBJ1-4, with unresolved D. Germline V gene lookup returns CDR1 LNHDA and CDR2 SQIVND (reference sequence). The ends were cut back, 1 base at V and 8 bases at J, with 11 bases in the middle. The CDR3 is 14 residues long.

The CDR3 sequence: CASSTSGGAYNEQFF. The CDR3 region has the DNA TGTGCCAGCAGTACTAGCGGGGGGGCCTACAATGAGCAGTTCTTC. J is TRBJ2-1 and V is TRBV28; 13 bases are a match to TRBD2. CDR1 is MDHEN, CDR2 SYDVKM, per germline. Germline trimming cut 5 bases from V and 2 bases from J; bases unmatched to any gene: 0. This CDR3 has 15 amino acids. Based on the CDR3 plus reference TRBV28 and TRBJ2-1, the full variable domain is DVKVTQSSRYLVKRTGEKVFLECVQDMDHENMFWYRQDPGLGLRLIYFSYDVKMKEKGDIPEGYSVSREKKERFSLILESASTNQTSMYLCASSTSGGAYNEQFFGPGTRLTVL.

This clone was counted a few times. The chain recombines TRBV7-8 with TRBJ2-1; TRBD2 is a possible D gene (5 bases). Per germline, CDR1 SGHVS and CDR2 FQNEAQ. Trimming stripped 7 bases from V and 6 bases from J, with 13 bases between. CDR3 length equals 13 residues. The CDR3 here is CASTSSRGNEQFF. CDR3 nucleotide sequence: TGTGCCAGCACCTCCAGCCGGGGCAATGAGCAGTTCTTC.

The genes are TRBV18 and TRBJ1-1; the D gene is possibly TRBD1 (5 bases). The germline gives CDR1 KGHSH, CDR2 LQKENI. The ends were cut back, 3 bases at V and 5 bases at J, with 13 bases in the middle. This CDR3 has 14 residues. In DNA form, the CDR3 reads TGTGCCAGCTCACCCCAGGAGGGGTTAACTGAAGCTTTCTTT. It translates to CASSPQEGLTEAFF.

The chain carries TRBV3-1 (or the pseudogene TRBV3-2) and TRBJ2-3; 7 bases are shared with TRBD2. Germline CDR1 LGHDT, CDR2 YNNKEL (reference sequence). The V segment lost 4 bases and the J segment 4 bases; nucleotides outside the gene matches: 11. The CDR3 runs to 16 residues. CDR3 amino acids: CASSPWTSSEADTQYF. The CDR3 nucleotides are TGTGCCAGCAGCCCGTGGACTAGTAGTGAAGCAGATACGCAGTATTTT.

The V call is TRBV5-4, the J call TRBJ1-2, with 8 bases aligning to TRBD1. V gave up 10 bases and J gave up 5 bases; unmatched junction bases: 7. CDR1 and CDR2 from the germline V gene are SGHNT and YYREEE (reference sequence). The CDR3 is 12 residues long. CDR3 in amino acids: CAGIDRGYGYTF. The CDR3 region has the DNA TGTGCCGGGATTGACAGGGGATATGGCTACACCTTC.

This clone has only one observation. The gene calls are TRBV28 and TRBJ1-3; D remains ambiguous. CDR3 size: 13 residues. The V and J ends lost 7 bases and 2 bases respectively, with 9 bases between them. Germline V lookup: CDR1 MDHEN, CDR2 SYDVKM. The CDR3, as DNA: TGTGCCAGCACTCCCCCGGCTGGAAACACCATATATTTT. Protein sequence: CASTPPAGNTIYF.

The chain joins TRBV10-3 to TRBJ1-1; 8 positions match TRBD1. Per the germline V gene, CDR1 is ENHRY and CDR2 is SYGVKD. This CDR3 spans 13 amino acids. V shed 6 bases, J shed 10 bases, and the junction held 10 bases outside the gene matches. The CDR3 spells CAISSNPGTGAFF. CDR3 nucleotides: TGTGCCATCAGCTCCAATCCCGGGACAGGAGCTTTCTTT.

This sequence joins TRBV4-1 and TRBJ1-6; 7 nucleotides agree with TRBD1. The CDR3 sequence is 18 residues long. V lost 3 bases and J lost 0; bases outside the gene matches: 8. Germline V lookup: CDR1 MGHRA, CDR2 YSYEKL. The CDR3 loop reads CASSQPGQIRSYNSPLHF. For the CDR3, the DNA is TGCGCCAGCAGCCAGCCGGGACAGATACGCTCCTATAATTCACCCCTCCACTTT.

The rearrangement joins TRBV5-1 to TRBJ2-1, with D perhaps TRBD2 (5 bases). CDR1 and CDR2 (germline): SGHRS, YFSETQ. V dropped 6 bases and J dropped 2 bases, with 12 bases sitting between them. This CDR3 region has 14 residues. The CDR3: CASNRGMTYNEQFF. Written as DNA, the CDR3 is TGCGCCAGCAATCGGGGAATGACCTACAATGAGCAGTTCTTC.

The chain links TRBV4-1 to TRBJ2-2; TRBD1 matches at 9 bases. The CDR3 has 16 amino acids. The germline V gene encodes CDR1 MGHRA and CDR2 YSYEKL. The ends lost 4 bases at V and 6 bases at J; junction bases unmatched: 9. The CDR3, as DNA: TGCGCCAGCAGCCGCGGGACAGGGAAAAAGCCCGGGGAGCTGTTTTTT. This codes for CASSRGTGKKPGELFF.

This clone has just a few counts. The chain uses TRBV10-3 and TRBJ1-1, with 8 bases matching TRBD1. The CDR3 is made up of 15 amino acids. CDR1 and CDR2 (germline): ENHRY, SYGVKD. Losses at the gene ends were 6 bases for V and 11 bases for J; bases not matched to a gene: 17. The CDR3 DNA sequence: TGTGCCATCAGCCAAGCCGGACAGGGCACCAATAGGGCTTTCTTT. This translates into CAISQAGQGTNRAFF.

J is TRBJ2-3 and V is TRBV7-8; TRBD2 aligns across 7 bases. Trimming took 1 base from V and 2 from J; bases not matched to a gene: 9. The CDR3 spans 17 residues. CDR1 is SGHVS and CDR2 is FQNEAQ in the germline V gene. CDR3 amino acids: CASSLVRLADPTDTQYF. The CDR3 nucleotides are TGTGCCAGCAGCTTAGTCCGGCTAGCGGACCCCACAGATACGCAGTATTTT.

The chain recombines TRBV11-2 with TRBJ1-4, with a tentative D call TRBD1 (5 bases). Trimming removed 5 bases at V and 0 bases at J, with 10 bases between. The germline V gene has CDR1 SGHAT and CDR2 FQNNGV. CDR3 length: 15 residues. The CDR3 bases are TGTGCCAGCAGCACCTCAGGGTCAACTAATGAAAAACTGTTTTTT. This codes for CASSTSGSTNEKLFF.

The J gene is TRBJ1-2, the V gene TRBV18; D call uncertain. The CDR3 has 13 amino acids. CDR1 and CDR2 from the germline V gene are KGHSH and LQKENI. Trimming left V 6 bases short and J 0 bases short, with 8 bases between. This CDR3 is CASSAEPNYGYTF. The CDR3 DNA sequence: TGTGCCAGCTCCGCGGAACCTAACTATGGCTACACCTTC. Using reference TRBV18 and TRBJ1-2 for the parts outside the CDR3, the full variable domain is NAGVMQNPRHLVRRRGQEARLRCSPMKGHSHVYWYRQLPEEGLKFMVYLQKENIIDESGMPKERFSAEFPKEGPSILRIQQVVRGDSAAYFCASSAEPNYGYTFGSGTRLTVV.

The chain uses TRBV7-6 and TRBJ1-6; D unresolved. Germline V gives CDR1 SGHVS, CDR2 FNYEAQ. CDR3 length: 14 residues. V was shortened by 2 bases and J by 9 bases, with 11 bases between the two germline ends. The CDR3 here is CASSLQLEGSPLHF. In DNA form, the CDR3 reads TGTGCCAGCAGCTTACAATTAGAGGGTTCACCCCTCCACTTT.

A word on this clone: This sample includes further DNA sequences coding for the same CDR3. The chain employs TRBV7-9 and TRBJ1-2; unclear D gene. The germline V gene encodes CDR1 SEHNR and CDR2 FQNEAQ (reference sequence). Trimming removed 2 bases from V and 5 bases from J, with 3 bases in between. The CDR3 contains 11 residues. The CDR3 reads CASSLLYGYTF. DNA for the CDR3: TGTGCCAGCAGCTTACTTTATGGCTACACCTTC. The full variable domain, its missing parts supplied by reference TRBV7-9 and TRBJ1-2, is DTGVSQNPRHKITKRGQNVTFRCDPISEHNRLYWYRQTLGQGPEFLTYFQNEAQLEKSRLLSDRFSAERPKGSFSTLEIQRTEQGDSAMYLCASSLLYGYTFGSGTRLTVV.

The chain combines TRBV21-1 with TRBJ2-7; the DNA was not compared with TRBD1, the D call given in the table. TRBV21-1 has pseudogene status. The CDR3 consists of 17 residues. CDR3 sequence: CASSKQTRDSYPYEQYF. The DNA for the CDR3 is TGTGCCAGCAGCAAACAAACCCGGGACAGCTATCCATACGAGCAGTACTTC.

The chain has TRBV27 and TRBJ1-5; no definite D call. The CDR3 loop spans 15 amino acids. Germline V gene lookup returns CDR1 MNHEY and CDR2 SMNVEV (reference sequence). V was shortened by 2 bases and J by 4 bases, with 12 bases between the two germline ends. The CDR3 loop is CASSLEAFTNQPQHF. CDR3 nucleotide sequence: TGTGCCAGCAGTTTAGAGGCATTCACGAATCAGCCCCAGCATTTT.

The chain's CDR3 is CASSGAGNTIYF. The CDR3 DNA is TGTGCCAGCTCAGGGGCTGGAAACACCATATATTTT. The chain uses TRBV2 and TRBJ1-3, with a possible D match to TRBD1 (6 bases). Germline assignment: CDR1 SNHLY and CDR2 FYNNEI. Trimming shortened V by 8 bases and J by 2 bases, and 7 bases separated the two germline ends. The CDR3 length is 12 residues.

V gene TRBV30 combines with J gene TRBJ2-5, with 8 bases lining up with TRBD2. This CDR3 spans 13 amino acids. The J segment lost 3 bases and the V segment lost 3 bases, leaving 3 bases of the junction unmatched. CDR1 is GTSNPN and CDR2 is SVGIG in the germline V gene (reference sequence). The CDR3 spells CAWSHSGKETQYF. DNA for the CDR3: TGTGCCTGGAGCCATAGCGGGAAAGAGACCCAGTACTTC.

CDR3 DNA sequence: TGTGCCAGCGGGCTCCACTACGAGCAGTACTTC. It translates to CASGLHYEQYF. V and J are TRBV14 and TRBJ2-7; D is uncertain. The CDR3 is 11 residues long. From germline, CDR1 is SGHDN and CDR2 FVKESK. Trimming took 8 bases from V and 3 from J, leaving 8 bases between them.

The V and J genes are TRBV24-1 and TRBJ2-2; 7 nucleotides align to TRBD1. This CDR3 is 15 amino acids long. V was clipped by 3 bases and J by 7 bases; unmatched bases: 7. Germline lookup yields CDR1 KGHDR and CDR2 SFDVKD. The DNA of the CDR3 is TGTGCCACCAGTGATCCCGACAGGGTTGACGGGGAGCTGTTTTTT. This translates into CATSDPDRVDGELFF.

The CDR3 DNA reads TGTGCCACCAGTGATACACCCGACAGGGCGGTGGGGCAGTACTTC. Its protein is CATSDTPDRAVGQYF. The rearrangement links TRBV24-1 to TRBJ2-7, with 7 bases aligning to TRBD1. The V segment lost 3 bases and the J segment 9 bases; nucleotides outside the gene matches: 13. Looked up from germline, CDR1 is KGHDR and CDR2 is SFDVKD. The CDR3 extends over 15 amino acids.